These 21 T cell receptor beta chains share one sample of origin, sequenced in a study of blood T cell repertoires in COVID-19. Clones were sequenced by immunoSEQ multiplex PCR, and TCRdb holds only the in-frame ones, with some missing. The sample lists approximately 100,000 clones, 70% to 90% occurring once. The sequenced sample was PBMCs or T cells enriched from blood (not recorded which). The receptors originated from a woman in her forties or fifties who had recovered from COVID-19.

The rearrangement links TRBV28 to TRBJ1-5; TRBD1 matches 9 bases. CDR3 length: 14 amino acids. CDR1 and CDR2 from the germline V gene are MDHEN and SYDVKM. J gave up 15 bases and V 4 bases, and 13 bases lay outside the gene matches. In DNA, the CDR3 is TGTGCCAGCAGTTCAGGGACAGGGCCTGTTTACCGGCATTTT. Encoded protein: CASSSGTGPVYRHF.

The V call is TRBV2, the J call TRBJ2-2, with 9 bases matching TRBD2. V lost 2 bases to trimming and J lost 2 bases; unmatched junction nucleotides: 3. Germline assignment: CDR1 SNHLY and CDR2 FYNNEI. CDR3 size: 16 residues. The CDR3 DNA follows: TGTGCCAGCAGTGAACAGGGGACTAGCAACACCGGGGAGCTGTTTTTT. It yields the protein CASSEQGTSNTGELFF.

This clone occurred a few times. The V call is TRBV7-9, the J call TRBJ2-1; 7 bases agree with TRBD1. Germline lookup yields CDR1 SEHNR and CDR2 FQNEAQ (reference sequence). The CDR3 consists of 14 residues. J was trimmed by 5 bases and V by 1 base; bases with no gene match: 2. CDR3 protein: CASSLVGTDNEQFF. The CDR3 coding sequence is TGTGCCAGCAGCTTAGTGGGGACAGACAATGAGCAGTTCTTC.

The chain joins TRBV28 to TRBJ1-5, with TRBD1 identical over 7 bases. From germline, CDR1 is MDHEN and CDR2 SYDVKM. With V trimmed by 3 bases and J by 0 bases, 11 bases remained unmatched. This CDR3 is built from 18 residues. CDR3 amino acids: CASSFPPGTGDSNQPQHF. For the CDR3, the DNA is TGTGCCAGCAGTTTCCCCCCGGGTACAGGGGATAGCAATCAGCCCCAGCATTTT.

The genes are TRBV27 and TRBJ1-4; 10 bases map to TRBD1. V lost 4 bases, J lost 10 bases, and 6 bases stayed unmatched. Germline CDR1 is MNHEY and CDR2 is SMNVEV (reference sequence). There are 14 residues in the CDR3. CDR3 in amino acids: CASSWGQGMGKLFF. In nucleotides, the CDR3 is TGTGCCAGCAGTTGGGGACAGGGGATGGGAAAACTGTTTTTT.

This chain's CDR3 is CASSPQAGLSTYEQYF. The CDR3 DNA reads as TGTGCCAGCTCACCCCAAGCGGGACTAAGCACCTACGAGCAGTACTTC. The rearrangement links TRBV18 to TRBJ2-7; 7 bases line up with TRBD2. Germline V CDR1 and CDR2: KGHSH, LQKENI. The CDR3 runs 16 residues. The trim removed 3 bases at V and 2 bases at J, leaving 10 bases unmatched.

The chain carries TRBV28 and TRBJ2-7; 10 bases line up with TRBD2. Germline assignment: CDR1 MDHEN and CDR2 SYDVKM. The CDR3 contains 14 residues. V lost 2 bases to trimming and J lost 3 bases; unmatched junction nucleotides: 1. The CDR3 coding sequence is TGTGCCAGCAGTTTACTAGCGGGGGTCTACGAGCAGTACTTC. Translating gives CASSLLAGVYEQYF.

This chain links TRBV19 with TRBJ1-2; D may be TRBD1 (5 bases). Germline CDR1 reads LNHDA; CDR2 reads SQIVND (reference sequence). CDR3 length: 13 residues. V lost 3 bases to trimming and J lost 8 bases, with 13 bases between them. CDR3 amino acids: CASSIIQGDGYTF. The CDR3 DNA sequence: TGTGCCAGTAGTATTATTCAGGGCGACGGCTACACCTTC.

CDR3 loop: CASTEGPATNEKLFF. CDR3 coding DNA: TGTGCCAGTACAGAGGGCCCGGCAACTAATGAAAAACTGTTTTTT. The chain is built from TRBV19 and TRBJ1-4; D remains unclear. Trimming cost V 7 bases and J 0 bases, with 12 bases left between them. Germline loops: CDR1 LNHDA, CDR2 SQIVND (reference sequence). The CDR3 is 15 residues long.

The chain uses TRBV11-2 and TRBJ2-5; 9 bases map to TRBD1. The length of the CDR3 is 13 residues. The germline V gene has CDR1 SGHAT and CDR2 FQNNGV. With V trimmed by 3 bases and J by 7 bases, 3 bases remained unmatched. CDR3 amino acids: CASSFRDRATQYF. The CDR3 DNA is TGTGCCAGCAGCTTCCGGGACAGGGCGACCCAGTACTTC. The full variable domain, rest sourced from reference TRBV11-2 and TRBJ2-5, is EAGVAQSPRYKIIEKRQSVAFWCNPISGHATLYWYQQILGQGPKLLIQFQNNGVVDDSQLPKDRFSAERLKGVDSTLKIQPAKLEDSAVYLCASSFRDRATQYFGPGTRLLVL.

The gene calls are TRBV19 and TRBJ1-5, with 11 bases fitting TRBD1. Trimming at V came to 5 bases and at J to 6 bases, leaving 9 bases not matched to a gene. From germline, CDR1 is LNHDA and CDR2 SQIVND (reference sequence). This CDR3 has 16 amino acids. This CDR3 reads CASSRGQGAFGQPQHF. For the CDR3, the DNA is TGTGCCAGTAGTCGAGGACAGGGGGCTTTCGGTCAGCCCCAGCATTTT.

The gene calls are TRBV7-9 and TRBJ2-7; 7 bases align to TRBD1. The junction had 7 bases not matched to a gene; V was cut back by 0 bases and J by 2 bases. The CDR3 contains 16 residues. The germline gives CDR1 SEHNR, CDR2 FQNEAQ (reference sequence). CDR3 sequence (DNA): TGTGCCAGCAGCTTAGCCACAGGGGTGGCCCCCTACGAGCAGTACTTC. Amino acid sequence: CASSLATGVAPYEQYF.

The chain couples TRBV2 to TRBJ2-3; 10 bases line up with TRBD1. CDR3 length: 14 residues. V shed 6 bases, J shed 6 bases, and the junction held 6 bases outside the gene matches. Germline loops: CDR1 SNHLY, CDR2 FYNNEI. The CDR3 bases are TGTGCCAGCAGATCGACAGGGGGCGGGGATACGCAGTATTTT. It yields the protein CASRSTGGGDTQYF.

This chain uses TRBV3-1 (or the pseudogene TRBV3-2) with TRBJ2-4, with 9 bases fitting TRBD2. The CDR3 consists of 14 residues. The junction had 4 bases not matched to a gene; V was cut back by 3 bases and J by 7 bases. Germline CDR1 and CDR2: LGHDT and YNNKEL (reference sequence). The CDR3 DNA follows: TGTGCCAGCAGCCAGCGGGAGGGCCAGAACATTCAGTACTTC. It codes for CASSQREGQNIQYF.

In regard to this clone: The identical CDR3 is also encoded by other nucleotide sequences in the sample. This chain connects TRBV28 to TRBJ2-7; 7 nucleotides match TRBD2. V dropped 3 bases and J dropped 4; count of bases not matched to a gene: 12. From germline, CDR1 is MDHEN and CDR2 SYDVKM. This CDR3 region has 16 residues. CDR3 region: CASSFPSGLPDYEQYF. The CDR3 coding sequence is TGTGCCAGCAGTTTCCCTAGCGGTCTTCCGGATTACGAGCAGTACTTC.

The CDR3: CASSLEGGRQETQYF. CDR3 bases: TGTGCCAGCAGCTTAGAGGGGGGGAGGCAAGAGACCCAGTACTTC. V usage is TRBV7-3 and J usage is TRBJ2-5; possible D gene TRBD2, 7 bases. The V end lost 2 bases, the J end lost 2 bases, and 12 bases lay between the germline ends. CDR1 and CDR2 from the germline V gene are SGHTA and FQGTGA. This CDR3 has 15 residues.

The chain has TRBV11-2 and TRBJ1-2; D not resolved. The CDR3 has 16 amino acids. V shed 5 bases and J shed 0 bases, with 16 bases lying between them. Germline V gene data show CDR1 as SGHAT and CDR2 as FQNNGV. The CDR3: CASSGMGRESNYGYTF. DNA of the CDR3: TGTGCCAGCAGCGGCATGGGAAGGGAGTCTAACTATGGCTACACCTTC. The complete variable domain, with remaining parts taken from reference TRBV11-2 and TRBJ1-2, reads EAGVAQSPRYKIIEKRQSVAFWCNPISGHATLYWYQQILGQGPKLLIQFQNNGVVDDSQLPKDRFSAERLKGVDSTLKIQPAKLEDSAVYLCASSGMGRESNYGYTFGSGTRLTVV.

The chain combines TRBV18 with TRBJ2-4; TRBD1 agrees at 7 bases. V shed 6 bases and J 0 bases; nucleotides not matched to a gene: 5. Per the germline V gene, CDR1 is KGHSH and CDR2 is LQKENI. The CDR3 spans 15 residues. CDR3 sequence (DNA): TGTGCCAGCTCTCCGCAGGGGGAAGCCAAAAACATTCAGTACTTC. As protein: CASSPQGEAKNIQYF. Full variable domain (outside the CDR3, taken from reference TRBV18 and TRBJ2-4): NAGVMQNPRHLVRRRGQEARLRCSPMKGHSHVYWYRQLPEEGLKFMVYLQKENIIDESGMPKERFSAEFPKEGPSILRIQQVVRGDSAAYFCASSPQGEAKNIQYFGAGTRLSVL.

The chain carries TRBV19 and TRBJ1-6, with 7 bases aligning to TRBD1. V was clipped by 5 bases and J by 9 bases; unmatched bases: 7. Per germline, CDR1 LNHDA and CDR2 SQIVND (reference sequence). This CDR3 has 14 amino acids. The CDR3 DNA sequence: TGTGCCAGTAGTCCGCAACACAGGGGTTCACCCCTCCACTTT. Amino acid sequence: CASSPQHRGSPLHF.

This chain connects TRBV27 to TRBJ2-1; TRBD2 matches 11 bases. Per germline, CDR1 MNHEY and CDR2 SMNVEV (reference sequence). V was clipped by 2 bases and J by 5 bases; unmatched bases: 2. The CDR3 totals 15 residues. The CDR3 nucleotides are TGTGCCAGCAGTTTAATAGCGGGAGGGCACAATGAGCAGTTCTTC. It codes for CASSLIAGGHNEQFF.

On this clone: The same CDR3 also results from other DNA sequences found in this sample. The V and J genes are TRBV5-1 and TRBJ1-1; D uncertain. CDR3 length: 13 amino acids. Germline V gene data show CDR1 as SGHRS and CDR2 as YFSETQ. V shed 3 bases and J shed 3 bases, with 9 bases lying between them. CDR3 sequence reads: CASSSTGDTEAFF. As DNA, the CDR3 is TGCGCCAGCAGCTCTACCGGGGACACTGAAGCTTTCTTT.